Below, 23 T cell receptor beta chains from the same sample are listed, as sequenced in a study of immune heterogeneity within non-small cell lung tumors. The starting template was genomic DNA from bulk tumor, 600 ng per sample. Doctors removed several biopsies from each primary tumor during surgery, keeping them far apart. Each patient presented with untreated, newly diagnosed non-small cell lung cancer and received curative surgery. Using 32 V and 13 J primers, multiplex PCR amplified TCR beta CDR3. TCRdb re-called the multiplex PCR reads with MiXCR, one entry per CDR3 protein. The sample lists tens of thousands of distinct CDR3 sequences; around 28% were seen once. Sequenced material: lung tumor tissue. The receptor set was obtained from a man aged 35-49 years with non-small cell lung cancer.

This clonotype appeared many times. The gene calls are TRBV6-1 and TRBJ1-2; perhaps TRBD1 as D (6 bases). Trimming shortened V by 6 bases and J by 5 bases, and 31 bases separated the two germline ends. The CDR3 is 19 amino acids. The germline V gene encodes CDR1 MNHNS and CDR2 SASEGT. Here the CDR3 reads CASRTVRETGATSGYGYTF. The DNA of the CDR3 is TGTGCCAGCAGGACTGTTCGCGAGACAGGCGCCACCTCTGGGTATGGCTACACCTTC.

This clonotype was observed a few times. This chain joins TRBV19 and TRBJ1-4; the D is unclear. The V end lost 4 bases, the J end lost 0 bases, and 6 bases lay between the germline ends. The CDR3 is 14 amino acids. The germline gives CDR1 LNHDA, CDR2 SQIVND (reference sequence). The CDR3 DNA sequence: TGTGCCAGTAGTAAGCCAGCAACTAATGAAAAACTGTTTTTT. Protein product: CASSKPATNEKLFF.

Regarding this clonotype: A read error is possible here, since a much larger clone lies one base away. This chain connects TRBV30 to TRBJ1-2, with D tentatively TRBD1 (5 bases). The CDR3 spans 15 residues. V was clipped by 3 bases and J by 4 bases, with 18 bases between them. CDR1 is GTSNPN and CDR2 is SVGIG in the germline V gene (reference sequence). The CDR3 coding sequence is TGTGCCTGGAGAACCGGGAGTCCAGGGTTCTATGGCTACACCTTC. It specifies CAWRTGSPGFYGYTF.

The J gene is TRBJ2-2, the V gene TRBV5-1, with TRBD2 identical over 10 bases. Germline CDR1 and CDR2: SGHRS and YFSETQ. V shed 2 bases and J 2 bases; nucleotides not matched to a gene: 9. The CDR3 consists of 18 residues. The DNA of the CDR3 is TGCGCCAGCAGCTTTCTGAAAAGCGGGAGGGGAAACACCGGGGAGCTGTTTTTT. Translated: CASSFLKSGRGNTGELFF.

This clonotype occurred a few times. The CDR3 nucleotides are TGTGCCACCTCTGGCAGGGGGAACACCGGGGAGCTGTTTTTT. It is translated as CATSGRGNTGELFF. V usage is TRBV10-3 and J usage is TRBJ2-2, with D maybe TRBD1 (6 bases). The V gene lost 10 bases and the J gene lost 1 base, with 13 bases spanning the gap. Germline CDR1 and CDR2: ENHRY and SYGVKD. This CDR3 is 14 amino acids long.

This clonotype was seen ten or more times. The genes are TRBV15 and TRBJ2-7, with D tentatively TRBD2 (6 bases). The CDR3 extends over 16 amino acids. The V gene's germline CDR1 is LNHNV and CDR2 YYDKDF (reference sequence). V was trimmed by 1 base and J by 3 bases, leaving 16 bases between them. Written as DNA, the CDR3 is TGTGCCACCAGCAGAGGTCGCGGGGCGCAAAGCTACGAGCAGTACTTC. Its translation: CATSRGRGAQSYEQYF.

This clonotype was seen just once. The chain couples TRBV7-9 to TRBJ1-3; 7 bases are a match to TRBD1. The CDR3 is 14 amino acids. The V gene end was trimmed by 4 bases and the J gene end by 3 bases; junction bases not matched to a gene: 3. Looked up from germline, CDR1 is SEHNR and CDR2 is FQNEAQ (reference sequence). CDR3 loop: CASSSQGGGNTIYF. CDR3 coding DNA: TGTGCCAGCAGCTCTCAGGGGGGTGGAAACACCATATATTTT. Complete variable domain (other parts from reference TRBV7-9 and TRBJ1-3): DTGVSQNPRHKITKRGQNVTFRCDPISEHNRLYWYRQTLGQGPEFLTYFQNEAQLEKSRLLSDRFSAERPKGSFSTLEIQRTEQGDSAMYLCASSSQGGGNTIYFGEGSWLTVV.

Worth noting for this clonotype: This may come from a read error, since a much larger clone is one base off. CDR3 in DNA: TGCAGTGCTAGATCCTGGACTAGGTGGAATGAGCAGTTCTTC. Amino acids: CSARSWTRWNEQFF. This chain connects TRBV20-1 to TRBJ2-1, with TRBD2 identical over 7 bases. The V gene end was trimmed by 2 bases and the J gene end by 7 bases; junction bases not matched to a gene: 8. The CDR3 loop spans 14 amino acids. Germline CDR1 reads DFQATT; CDR2 reads SNEGSKA (reference sequence).

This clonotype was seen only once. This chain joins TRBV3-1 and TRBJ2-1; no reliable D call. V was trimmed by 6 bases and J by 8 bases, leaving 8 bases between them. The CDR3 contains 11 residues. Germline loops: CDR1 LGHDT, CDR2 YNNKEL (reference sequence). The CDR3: CASSLMDEQFF. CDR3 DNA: TGTGCCAGCAGTCTAATGGATGAGCAGTTCTTC.

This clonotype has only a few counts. In DNA, the CDR3 is TGTGCCAGCTCACCACCAACAGGACCGCCATCCTACGAGCAGTACTTC. It yields the protein CASSPPTGPPSYEQYF. The chain links TRBV18 to TRBJ2-7; a weak D match, TRBD1 (5 bases). The CDR3 length is 16 residues. The germline V gene has CDR1 KGHSH and CDR2 LQKENI. The V end lost 0 bases, the J end lost 1 base, and 13 bases lay between the germline ends.

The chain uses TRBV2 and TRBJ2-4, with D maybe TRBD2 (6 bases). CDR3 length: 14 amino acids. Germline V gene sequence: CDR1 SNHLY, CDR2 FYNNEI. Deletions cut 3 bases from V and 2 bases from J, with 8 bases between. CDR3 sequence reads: CASSEGGTKNIQYF. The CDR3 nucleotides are TGTGCCAGCAGTGAGGGAGGAACCAAAAACATTCAGTACTTC.

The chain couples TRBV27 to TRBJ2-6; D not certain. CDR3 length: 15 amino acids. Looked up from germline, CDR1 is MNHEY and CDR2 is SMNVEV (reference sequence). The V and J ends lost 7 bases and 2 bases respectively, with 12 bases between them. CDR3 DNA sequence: TGTGCCAGCACTAAGTATGCGCCTGGGGCCAACGTCCTGACTTTC. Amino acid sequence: CASTKYAPGANVLTF.

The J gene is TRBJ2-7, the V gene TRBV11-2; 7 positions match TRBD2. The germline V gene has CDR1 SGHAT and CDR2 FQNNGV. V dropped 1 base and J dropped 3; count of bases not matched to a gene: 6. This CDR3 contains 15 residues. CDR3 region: CASSLGRDYNYEQYF. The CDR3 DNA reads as TGTGCCAGCAGCTTAGGAAGGGACTACAACTACGAGCAGTACTTC.

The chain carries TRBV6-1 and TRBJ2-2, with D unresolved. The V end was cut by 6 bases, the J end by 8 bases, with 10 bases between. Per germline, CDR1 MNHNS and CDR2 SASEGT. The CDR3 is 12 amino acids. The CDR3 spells CASRANYGELFF. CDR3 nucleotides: TGTGCCAGCAGGGCTAACTATGGGGAGCTGTTTTTT.

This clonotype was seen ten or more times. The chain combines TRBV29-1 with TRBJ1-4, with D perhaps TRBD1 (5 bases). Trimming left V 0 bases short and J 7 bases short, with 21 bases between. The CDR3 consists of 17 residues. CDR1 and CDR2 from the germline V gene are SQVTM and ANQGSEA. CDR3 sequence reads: CSVEDPGFWGRGEKLFF. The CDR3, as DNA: TGCAGCGTTGAAGATCCGGGCTTTTGGGGTAGGGGTGAAAAACTGTTTTTT.

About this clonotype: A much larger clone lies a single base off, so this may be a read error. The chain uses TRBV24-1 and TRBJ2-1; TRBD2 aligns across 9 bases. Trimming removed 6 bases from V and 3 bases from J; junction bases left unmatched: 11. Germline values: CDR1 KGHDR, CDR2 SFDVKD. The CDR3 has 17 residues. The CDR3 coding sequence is TGTGCCACCAGTAACTCCCGTCTAGCGGGGTACTACAATGAGCAGTTCTTC. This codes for CATSNSRLAGYYNEQFF.

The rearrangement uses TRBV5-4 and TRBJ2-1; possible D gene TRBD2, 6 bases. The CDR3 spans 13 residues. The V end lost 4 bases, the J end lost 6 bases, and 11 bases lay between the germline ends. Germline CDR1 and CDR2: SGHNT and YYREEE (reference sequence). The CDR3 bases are TGTGCCAGCAGCCCTAATAGCGGCAATGAGCAGTTCTTC. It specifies CASSPNSGNEQFF.

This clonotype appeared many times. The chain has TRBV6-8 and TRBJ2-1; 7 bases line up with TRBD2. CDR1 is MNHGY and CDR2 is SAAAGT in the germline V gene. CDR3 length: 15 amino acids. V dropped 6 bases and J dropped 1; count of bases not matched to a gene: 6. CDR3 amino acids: CASRNRAGSYNEQFF. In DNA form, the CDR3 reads TGTGCCAGCAGAAATCGAGCGGGATCCTACAATGAGCAGTTCTTC.

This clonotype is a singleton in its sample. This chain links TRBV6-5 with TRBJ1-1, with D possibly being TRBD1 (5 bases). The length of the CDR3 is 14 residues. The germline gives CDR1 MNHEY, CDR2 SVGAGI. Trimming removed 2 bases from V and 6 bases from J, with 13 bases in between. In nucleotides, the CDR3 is TGTGCCAGCAGTTACGGGGGGGTGCCCTCTGAAGCTTTCTTT. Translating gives CASSYGGVPSEAFF.

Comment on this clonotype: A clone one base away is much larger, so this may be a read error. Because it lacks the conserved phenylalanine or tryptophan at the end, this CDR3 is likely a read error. The CDR3 here is CASSLTGHNGYTL. The CDR3 DNA reads as TGTGCCAGCAGTCTCACAGGGCATAATGGCTACACCTTA. The genes are TRBV12-3 or TRBV12-4 and TRBJ1-2, with D maybe TRBD1 (6 bases). The CDR3 is made up of 13 amino acids. Trimming cost V 5 bases and J 6 bases, with 13 bases left between them.

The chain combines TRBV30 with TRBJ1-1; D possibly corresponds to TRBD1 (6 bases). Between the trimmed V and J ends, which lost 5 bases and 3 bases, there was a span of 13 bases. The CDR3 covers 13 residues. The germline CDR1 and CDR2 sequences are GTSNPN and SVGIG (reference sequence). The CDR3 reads CAWGKGGHTEAFF. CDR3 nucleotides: TGTGCCTGGGGCAAGGGGGGGCACACTGAAGCTTTCTTT.

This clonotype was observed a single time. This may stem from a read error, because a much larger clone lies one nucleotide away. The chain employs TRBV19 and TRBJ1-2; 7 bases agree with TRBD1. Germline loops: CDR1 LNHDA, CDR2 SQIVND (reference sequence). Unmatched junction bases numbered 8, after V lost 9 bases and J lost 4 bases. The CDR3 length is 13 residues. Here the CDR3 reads CARGDRALYGYTF. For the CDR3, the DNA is TGTGCCAGAGGAGACAGGGCCCTCTATGGCTACACCTTC.

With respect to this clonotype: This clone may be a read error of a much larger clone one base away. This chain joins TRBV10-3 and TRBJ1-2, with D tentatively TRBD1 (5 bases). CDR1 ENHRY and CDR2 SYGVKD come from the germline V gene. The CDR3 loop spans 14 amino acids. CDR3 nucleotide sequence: TGTGCCACCAGTGACGGCAGGGAGAACTATGGCTACACCTTC. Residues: CATSDGRENYGYTF.